This T cell receptor beta chain was found in a study of blood T cell repertoires in COVID-19. This clone was found once. The repertoire was sequenced with immunoSEQ multiplex PCR; TCRdb's copy has only in-frame clones and lacks some. The sample lists about 170,000 clones, about four fifths occurring once. CDR3 size: 16 residues. CDR1 and CDR2 (germline): MNHEY, SVGAGI. Trimming left V 0 bases short and J 6 bases short, with 18 bases between. The receptor comes from a woman aged 70-85 years who had recovered from COVID-19. This chain uses TRBV6-5 with TRBJ2-7, with a tentative D call TRBD1 (5 bases). Sequenced sample: peripheral blood. In nucleotides, the CDR3 is TGTGCCAGCAGTTACTCGGGTACAGGAAACCCCACCGAGCAGTACTTC. This translates into CASSYSGTGNPTEQYF.